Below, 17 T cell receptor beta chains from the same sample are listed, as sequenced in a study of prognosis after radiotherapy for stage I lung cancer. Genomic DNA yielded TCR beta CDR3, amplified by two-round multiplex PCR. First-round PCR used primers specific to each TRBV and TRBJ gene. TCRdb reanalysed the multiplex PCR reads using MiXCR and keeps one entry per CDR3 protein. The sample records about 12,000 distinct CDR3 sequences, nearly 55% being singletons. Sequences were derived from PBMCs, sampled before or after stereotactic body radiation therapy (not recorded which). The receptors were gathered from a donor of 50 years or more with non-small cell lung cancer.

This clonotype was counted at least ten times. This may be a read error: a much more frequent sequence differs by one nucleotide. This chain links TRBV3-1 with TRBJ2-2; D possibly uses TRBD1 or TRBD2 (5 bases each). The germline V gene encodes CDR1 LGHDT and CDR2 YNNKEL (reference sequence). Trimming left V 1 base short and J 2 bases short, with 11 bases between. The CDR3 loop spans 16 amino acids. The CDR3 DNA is TGTGCCAGCAGCCAAGGAGGGGTATTCAACACCGGGGAGCTGTTTTTT. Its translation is CASSQGGVFNTGELFF.

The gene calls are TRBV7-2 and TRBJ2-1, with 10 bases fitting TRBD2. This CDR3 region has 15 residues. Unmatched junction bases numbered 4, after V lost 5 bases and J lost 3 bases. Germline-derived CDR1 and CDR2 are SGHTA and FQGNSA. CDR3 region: CASSPLAGFYNEQFF. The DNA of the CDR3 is TGTGCCAGCAGCCCACTAGCGGGATTCTACAATGAGCAGTTCTTC.

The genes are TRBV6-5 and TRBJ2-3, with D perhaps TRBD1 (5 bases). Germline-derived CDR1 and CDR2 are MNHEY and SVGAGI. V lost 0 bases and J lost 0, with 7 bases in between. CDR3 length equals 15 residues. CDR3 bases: TGTGCCAGCAGTTACTCGACAGAAAGCACAGATACGCAGTATTTT. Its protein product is CASSYSTESTDTQYF.

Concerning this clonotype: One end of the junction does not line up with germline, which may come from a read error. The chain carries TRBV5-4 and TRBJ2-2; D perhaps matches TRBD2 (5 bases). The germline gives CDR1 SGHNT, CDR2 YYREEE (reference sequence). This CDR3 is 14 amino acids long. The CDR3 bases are TGTGCCAGCAGCCAACAGTGGGCCGACGGGGAGCTTTTTTTT. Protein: CASSQQWADGELFF.

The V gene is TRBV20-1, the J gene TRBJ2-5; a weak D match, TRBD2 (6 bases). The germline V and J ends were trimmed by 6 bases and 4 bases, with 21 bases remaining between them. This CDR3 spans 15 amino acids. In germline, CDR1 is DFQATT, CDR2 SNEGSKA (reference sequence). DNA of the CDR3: TGCAGTGCCGTCTCATGGCGGGGAGTGGTAGAGACCCAGTACTTC. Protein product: CSAVSWRGVVETQYF.

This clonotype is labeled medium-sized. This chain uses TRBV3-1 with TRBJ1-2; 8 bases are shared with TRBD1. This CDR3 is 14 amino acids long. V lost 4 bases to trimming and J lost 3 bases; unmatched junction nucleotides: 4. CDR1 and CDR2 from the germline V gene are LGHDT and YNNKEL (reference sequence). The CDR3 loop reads CASSRPGQDYGYTF. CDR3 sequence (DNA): TGTGCCAGCAGCCGGCCGGGACAGGACTATGGCTACACCTTC.

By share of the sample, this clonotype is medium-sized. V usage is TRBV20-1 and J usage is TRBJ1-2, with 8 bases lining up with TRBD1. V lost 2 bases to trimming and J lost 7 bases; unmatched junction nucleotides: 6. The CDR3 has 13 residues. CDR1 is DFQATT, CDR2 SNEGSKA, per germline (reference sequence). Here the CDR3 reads CSARTGGRRGYTF. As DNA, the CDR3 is TGCAGTGCTAGAACAGGGGGTAGGCGTGGCTACACCTTC.

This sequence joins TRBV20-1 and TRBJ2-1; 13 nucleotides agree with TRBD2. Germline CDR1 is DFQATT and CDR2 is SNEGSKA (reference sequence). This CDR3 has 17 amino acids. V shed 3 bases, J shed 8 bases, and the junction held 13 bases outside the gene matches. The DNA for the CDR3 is TGCAGTGCTAGGGGGACTAGCGGGATGGGCCTTTTGGATGAGCAGTTCTTC. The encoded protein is CSARGTSGMGLLDEQFF.

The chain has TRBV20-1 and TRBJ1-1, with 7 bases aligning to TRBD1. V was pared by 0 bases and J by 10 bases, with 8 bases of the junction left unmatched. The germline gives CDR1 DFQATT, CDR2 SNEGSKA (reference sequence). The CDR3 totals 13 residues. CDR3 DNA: TGCAGTGCTAGAGACTTCGACAGGGAACGAGCTTTCTTT. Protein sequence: CSARDFDRERAFF.

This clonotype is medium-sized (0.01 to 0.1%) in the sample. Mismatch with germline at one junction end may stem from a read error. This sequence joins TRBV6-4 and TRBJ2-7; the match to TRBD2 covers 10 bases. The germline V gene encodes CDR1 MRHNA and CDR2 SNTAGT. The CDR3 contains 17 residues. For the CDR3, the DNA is TGTGCCAGCAGTTACTCGAGCCCTAGCGGGAGAAAAGGCGAGCAGTACTTC. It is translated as CASSYSSPSGRKGEQYF.

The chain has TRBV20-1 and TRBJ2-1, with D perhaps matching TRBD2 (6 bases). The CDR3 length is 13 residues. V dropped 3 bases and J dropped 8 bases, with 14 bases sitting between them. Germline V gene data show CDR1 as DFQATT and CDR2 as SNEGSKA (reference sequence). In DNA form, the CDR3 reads TGCAGTGCTAGGGCCTGGGAGGTCGATGAGCAGTTCTTC. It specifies CSARAWEVDEQFF.

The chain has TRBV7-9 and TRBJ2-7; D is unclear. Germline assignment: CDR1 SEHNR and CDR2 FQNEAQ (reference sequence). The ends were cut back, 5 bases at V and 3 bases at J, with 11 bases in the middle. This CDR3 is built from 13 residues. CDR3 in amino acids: CASSPRPDYEQYF. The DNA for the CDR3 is TGTGCCAGCAGCCCTCGACCGGACTACGAGCAGTACTTC.

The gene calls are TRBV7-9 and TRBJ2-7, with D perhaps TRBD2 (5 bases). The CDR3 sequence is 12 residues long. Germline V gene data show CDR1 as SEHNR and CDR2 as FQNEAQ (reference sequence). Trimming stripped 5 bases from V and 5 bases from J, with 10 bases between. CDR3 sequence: CASSADGDEQYF. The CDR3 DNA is TGTGCCAGCAGCGCGGACGGGGACGAGCAGTACTTC.

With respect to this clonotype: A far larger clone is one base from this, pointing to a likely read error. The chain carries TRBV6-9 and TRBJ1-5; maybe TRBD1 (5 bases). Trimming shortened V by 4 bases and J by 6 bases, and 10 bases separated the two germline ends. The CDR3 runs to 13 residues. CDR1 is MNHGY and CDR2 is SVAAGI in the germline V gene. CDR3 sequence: CASSSGDAQPQHF. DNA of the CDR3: TGTGCCAGCAGTTCGGGGGATGCTCAGCCCCAGCATTTT.

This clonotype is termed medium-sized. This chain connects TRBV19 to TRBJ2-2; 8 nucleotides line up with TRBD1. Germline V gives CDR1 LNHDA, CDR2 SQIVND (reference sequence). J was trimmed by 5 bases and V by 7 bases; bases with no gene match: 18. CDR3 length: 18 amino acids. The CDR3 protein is CASTLKSRGRSWTGELFF. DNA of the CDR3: TGTGCCAGTACCCTAAAAAGCAGGGGGCGGTCATGGACCGGGGAGCTGTTTTTT.

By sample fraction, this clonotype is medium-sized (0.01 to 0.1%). The CDR3 region has the DNA TGTGCCTGGAAAGACACAGGTGGCTTCTATGTATTTCCAGAGACCCAGTACTTC. Translation: CAWKDTGGFYVFPETQYF. The rearrangement uses TRBV30 and TRBJ2-5, with a possible D match to TRBD1 (5 bases). This CDR3 contains 18 residues. V shed 4 bases and J shed 4 bases, with 28 bases lying between them. Germline V gene sequence: CDR1 GTSNPN, CDR2 SVGIG (reference sequence).

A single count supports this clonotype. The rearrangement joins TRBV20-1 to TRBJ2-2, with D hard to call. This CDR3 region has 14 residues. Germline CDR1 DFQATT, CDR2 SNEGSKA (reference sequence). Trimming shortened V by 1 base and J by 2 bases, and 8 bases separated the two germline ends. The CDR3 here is CSARVSENTGELFF. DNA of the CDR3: TGCAGTGCTAGAGTTTCGGAAAACACCGGGGAGCTGTTTTTT.